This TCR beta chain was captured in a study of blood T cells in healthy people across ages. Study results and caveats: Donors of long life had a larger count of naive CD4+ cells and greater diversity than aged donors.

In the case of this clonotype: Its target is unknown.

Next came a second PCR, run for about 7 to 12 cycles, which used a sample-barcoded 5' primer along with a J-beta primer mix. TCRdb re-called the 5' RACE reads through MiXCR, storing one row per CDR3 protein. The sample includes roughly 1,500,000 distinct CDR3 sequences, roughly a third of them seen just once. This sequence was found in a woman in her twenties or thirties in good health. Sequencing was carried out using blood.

The CDR3 DNA follows: TGTGCCAGCAGCTTGTCAGAAGATGGCTACACCTTC. It is translated as CASSLSEDGYTF. The V call is TRBV5-5, the J call TRBJ1-2; the D is unclear. The CDR3 covers 12 residues. V gave up 1 base and J gave up 6 bases, with 7 bases separating them. Germline V CDR1 and CDR2: SGHKS, YYEKEE (reference sequence).